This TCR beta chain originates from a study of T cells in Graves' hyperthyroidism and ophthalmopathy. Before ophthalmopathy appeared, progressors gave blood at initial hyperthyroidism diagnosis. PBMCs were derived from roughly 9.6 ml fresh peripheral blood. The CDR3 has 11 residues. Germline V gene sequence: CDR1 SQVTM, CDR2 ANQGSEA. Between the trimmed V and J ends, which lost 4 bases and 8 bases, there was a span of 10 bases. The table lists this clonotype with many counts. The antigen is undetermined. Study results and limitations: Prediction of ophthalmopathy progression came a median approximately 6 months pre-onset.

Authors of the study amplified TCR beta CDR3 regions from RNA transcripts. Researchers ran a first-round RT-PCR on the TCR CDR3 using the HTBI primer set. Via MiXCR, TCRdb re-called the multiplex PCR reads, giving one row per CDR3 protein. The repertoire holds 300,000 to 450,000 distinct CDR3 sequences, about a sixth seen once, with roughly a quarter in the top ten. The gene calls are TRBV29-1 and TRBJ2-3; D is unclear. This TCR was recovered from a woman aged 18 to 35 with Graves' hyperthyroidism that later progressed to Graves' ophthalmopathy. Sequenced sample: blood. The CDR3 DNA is TGCAGCGTTGCAGCTTCCTCTACGCAGTATTTT. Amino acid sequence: CSVAASSTQYF.